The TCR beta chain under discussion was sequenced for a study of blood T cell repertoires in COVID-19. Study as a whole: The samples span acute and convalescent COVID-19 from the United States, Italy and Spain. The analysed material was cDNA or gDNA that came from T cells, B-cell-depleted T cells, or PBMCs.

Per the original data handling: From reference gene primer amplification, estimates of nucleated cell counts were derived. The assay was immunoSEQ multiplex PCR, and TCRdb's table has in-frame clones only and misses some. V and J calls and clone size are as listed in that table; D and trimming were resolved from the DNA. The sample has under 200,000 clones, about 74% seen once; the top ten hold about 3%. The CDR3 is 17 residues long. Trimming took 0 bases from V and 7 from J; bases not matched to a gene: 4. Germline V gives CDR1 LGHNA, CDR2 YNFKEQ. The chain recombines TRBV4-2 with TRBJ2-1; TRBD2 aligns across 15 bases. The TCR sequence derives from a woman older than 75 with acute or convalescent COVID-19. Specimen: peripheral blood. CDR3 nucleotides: TGTGCCAGCAGCCAAGATCCCGGGACTAGCGGGAGGAATGAGCAGTTCTTC. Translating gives CASSQDPGTSGRNEQFF.